Presented here are 8 T cell receptor beta chains from one specimen sequenced in a study of T cell responses to AZD1222 COVID-19 vaccine. Only in-frame clones appear in the TCRdb table, and some are missing; sequencing was by immunoSEQ multiplex PCR. The data contain 100,000 to 150,000 clones, more than 85% of them singletons. The sequences come from peripheral blood, collected on day 0 of AZD1222 vaccination. Receptor source: an adult in good health.

This chain connects TRBV10-3 to TRBJ2-5, with TRBD2 as a possible D gene (7 bases). CDR3 size: 12 residues. The V gene's germline CDR1 is ENHRY and CDR2 SYGVKD. Trimming pared 9 bases from V and 2 bases from J, leaving 10 bases between. The CDR3 sequence is CAIGGVQETQYF. Here the CDR3 DNA reads TGTGCCATAGGGGGGGTGCAAGAGACCCAGTACTTC.

V usage is TRBV7-2 and J usage is TRBJ1-2, with D unclear. The CDR3 has 14 amino acids. V was shortened by 2 bases and J by 4 bases, with 11 bases between the two germline ends. Per germline, CDR1 SGHTA and CDR2 FQGNSA. CDR3 DNA: TGTGCCAGCAGCTTACAAGGAGTCTTCTATGGCTACACCTTC. This translates into CASSLQGVFYGYTF.

The chain has TRBV11-3 and TRBJ2-7, with 7 bases aligning to TRBD1. This CDR3 comprises 15 residues. Trimming cost V 5 bases and J 3 bases; bases outside gene matches: 10. Germline V gene sequence: CDR1 SGHNT, CDR2 YENEEA. The CDR3 here is CASSRSRDSDYEQYF. The CDR3 DNA follows: TGTGCCAGCAGCCGTTCCCGGGACAGCGACTACGAGCAGTACTTC. The whole variable domain, remainder taken from reference TRBV11-3 and TRBJ2-7, is EAGVVQSPRYKIIEKKQPVAFWCNPISGHNTLYWYLQNLGQGPELLIRYENEEAVDDSQLPKDRFSAERLKGVDSTLKIQPAELGDSAVYLCASSRSRDSDYEQYFGPGTRLTVT.

This chain joins TRBV19 and TRBJ1-5; D not certain. CDR1 is LNHDA, CDR2 SQIVND, per germline (reference sequence). This CDR3 has 16 residues. V shed 3 bases and J shed 2 bases, with 14 bases lying between them. CDR3 sequence reads: CASSIMAGWGNQPQHF. CDR3 nucleotide sequence: TGTGCCAGTAGTATTATGGCAGGCTGGGGCAATCAGCCCCAGCATTTT.

The DNA for the CDR3 is TGTGCCAGCAGTCTCTTGGGACAGGTGAACACTGAAGCTTTCTTT. Translating it yields CASSLLGQVNTEAFF. V gene TRBV28 combines with J gene TRBJ1-1; 8 nucleotides agree with TRBD1. The CDR3 consists of 15 residues. From germline, CDR1 is MDHEN and CDR2 SYDVKM. V lost 5 bases, J lost 0 bases, and 5 bases stayed unmatched.

The chain uses TRBV7-9 and TRBJ2-7; the match to TRBD1 covers 8 bases. The CDR3 has 15 amino acids. V lost 5 bases, J lost 5 bases, and 11 bases stayed unmatched. Germline V gene lookup returns CDR1 SEHNR and CDR2 FQNEAQ (reference sequence). The CDR3 sequence: CASSDLTGEVDEQYF. In DNA, the CDR3 is TGTGCCAGCAGCGATCTGACAGGGGAGGTCGACGAGCAGTACTTC.

The rearrangement joins TRBV27 to TRBJ2-1; 7 bases fit TRBD1. The junction had 5 bases not matched to a gene; V was cut back by 4 bases and J by 2 bases. The germline gives CDR1 MNHEY, CDR2 SMNVEV (reference sequence). The CDR3 spans 15 residues. The CDR3 DNA follows: TGTGCCAGCAGTTCCGGGACAGTCCCCTACAATGAGCAGTTCTTC. Translation: CASSSGTVPYNEQFF.

This chain links TRBV5-1 with TRBJ2-7, with D possibly matching TRBD1 (6 bases). Germline loops: CDR1 SGHRS, CDR2 YFSETQ. V lost 4 bases to trimming and J lost 2 bases, with 10 bases between them. The CDR3 runs to 13 residues. The CDR3 DNA follows: TGCGCCAGCAGCCTGACAGGCGCCTACGAGCAGTACTTC. It codes for CASSLTGAYEQYF.